This T cell receptor beta chain emerged from a study of beta chain features in type 1 diabetes. For the study at large: Cell yields, age and gender were similar between patients and healthy donors.

Note on this clone: Its antigen remains unknown.

The investigators reverse transcribed all of the isolated RNA, so they sequenced expressed TCRB transcripts. TCRdb's copy holds only in-frame clones and misses some; the assay was immunoSEQ multiplex PCR. The sample gives under 450,000 clones, about 16% of which show up once; approximately 0.02% is in the top ten. Overall study results and limits: Although PCR might favor shorter templates, it would do so equally in patients and controls.

Looked up from germline, CDR1 is DFQATT and CDR2 is SNEGSKA (reference sequence). J was trimmed by 9 bases and V by 7 bases; bases with no gene match: 5. The CDR3 contains 11 residues. This receptor was obtained from a woman under 30 in good health. Sequencing used naive CD4+ T cells from blood. The rearrangement uses TRBV20-1 and TRBJ2-2, with 7 bases identical to TRBD2. Here the CDR3 DNA reads TGCAGTGGTGCGGGAGTGAGGGAGCTGTTTTTT. Encoded protein: CSGAGVRELFF.